This T cell receptor (beta chain) was sequenced in a study of blood T cell repertoires in COVID-19 (TCRdb year 2020). About the investigation overall: Samples covering the acute and convalescent phases of COVID-19 were provided by collaborators in the United States, Italy and Spain. The repertoires were released in a freely available public database intended as a resource for research on the immune response to SARS-CoV-2. The material from the prospective study consisted of cDNA or gDNA derived from T cells, B-cell-depleted T cells, or PBMCs. Subjects who had been exposed to COVID-19, were actively infected with it, or had recovered from it provided the deeply sampled blood TCRbeta repertoires that made up the dataset. Where HLA class I and class II types were available, the types were taken from metadata supplied by the sample provider, not from assay-based typing. Samples were obtained from the ongoing ImmuneRACE study (first 160 participants) and from over 1,000 subjects provided by 6 global collaborators. A de-identified subject ID, COVID-19 status, age in years and sex were almost always included in the sample metadata. Overall results and qualifications from the work: The quantity of clinical and demographic metadata differed by source and by participant and was supplied without curation.

V loses 0 bases of germline sequence and J loses 4 bases, and the interval between the two ends is 10 bases. The germline V gene (reference sequence) yields GTSNPN for CDR1 and SVGIG for CDR2. The CDR3 holds 14 amino acids from the cysteine to the phenylalanine. CDR3 DNA is the only sequence kept; it has 42 bases, read in frame from the first base. The immunoSEQ Assay, a bias-controlled multiplex PCR, was used to amplify TCRbeta CDR3 regions from genomic DNA. Per the authors' processing: The number of nucleated cells in each sample was estimated from the amplification of reference gene primers within the assay. Sequence reads were collapsed and filtered to measure the absolute abundance of every unique TCRbeta CDR3 rearrangement. Productive Simpson clonality was computed per sample as the square root of Simpson's diversity index over productive rearrangements. Not all clones reach the TCRdb copy of this immuneACCESS table, which keeps in-frame sequences only. Checked studies attribute under half of the gap to unresolved V genes and leave the rest unexplained. For V, J and clone size, that table is used; D and trimming come from the DNA. The sample includes some 160,000 clones, with about 80% observed a single time. The ten largest clones add up to around 7% of the sample.

A word on this clone: Its target antigen remains unknown. No clone much larger than this one lies a single base away; base qualities are absent.

Each collaborating institution followed its own protocols to collect whole blood in K2EDTA tubes. For TCRbeta analysis, collaborators shipped samples in one of three forms: frozen whole blood, isolated PBMCs, or DNA extracted from either of those sample types. The receptor was isolated from a man aged 65 to 79 with active or convalescent COVID-19. The chain joins TRBV30 to TRBJ2-1, with a tentative D gene TRBD2 over 6 matching bases. The material sequenced was peripheral blood. The CDR3 sequence is CAWSVNSGYNEQFF. The DNA sequence is TGTGCCTGGAGTGTAAACAGCGGGTACAATGAGCAGTTCTTC.